This T cell receptor beta chain was documented in a study of blood T cell repertoires in COVID-19. The authors' processing: Estimates of nucleated cell counts were drawn from the amplification of reference gene primers. Clones were read by immunoSEQ multiplex PCR, and TCRdb kept only the in-frame ones, dropping some. The V and J calls and clone size are taken from that table; D and trimming were inferred from the DNA. The sample consists of more than 100,000 clones, about 89% of them appearing once. V was cut by 8 bases and J by 4 bases, with 14 bases left in between. The CDR3 is 13 residues long. From germline, CDR1 is MNHEY and CDR2 SMNVEV (reference sequence).

The chain carries TRBV27 and TRBJ1-2, with D maybe TRBD1 (6 bases). This sequence was found in a man aged 45-65 years with active or convalescent COVID-19. Sample: peripheral blood. The CDR3 DNA is TGTGCCAGCCGTCCGACAGGATCCTATGGCTACACCTTC. This gives the protein CASRPTGSYGYTF.